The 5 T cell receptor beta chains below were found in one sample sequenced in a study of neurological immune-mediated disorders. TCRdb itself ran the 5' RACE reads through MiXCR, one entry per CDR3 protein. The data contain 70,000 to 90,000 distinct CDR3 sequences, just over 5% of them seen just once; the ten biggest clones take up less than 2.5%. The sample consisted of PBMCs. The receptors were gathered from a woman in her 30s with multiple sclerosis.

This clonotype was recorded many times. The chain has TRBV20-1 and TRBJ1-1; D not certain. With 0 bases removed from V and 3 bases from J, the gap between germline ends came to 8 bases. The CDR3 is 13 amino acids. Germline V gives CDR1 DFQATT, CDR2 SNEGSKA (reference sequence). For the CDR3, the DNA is TGCAGTGCTAGAGATTATTCGGACACTGAAGCTTTCTTT. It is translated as CSARDYSDTEAFF.

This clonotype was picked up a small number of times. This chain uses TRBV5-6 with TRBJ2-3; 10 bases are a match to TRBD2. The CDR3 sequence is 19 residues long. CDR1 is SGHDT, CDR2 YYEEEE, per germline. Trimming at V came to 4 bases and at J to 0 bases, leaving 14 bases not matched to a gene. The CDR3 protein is CASSLYSSGGLSSTDTQYF. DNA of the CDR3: TGTGCCAGCAGCCTGTACTCTAGCGGGGGATTATCTAGCACAGATACGCAGTATTTT.

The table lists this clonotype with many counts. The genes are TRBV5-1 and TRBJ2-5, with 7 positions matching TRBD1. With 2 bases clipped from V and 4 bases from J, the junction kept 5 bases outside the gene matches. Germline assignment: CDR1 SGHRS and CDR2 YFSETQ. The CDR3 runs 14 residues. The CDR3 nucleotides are TGCGCCAGCAGCTTAGGGGCAGGGGGAGAGACCCAGTACTTC. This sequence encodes CASSLGAGGETQYF.

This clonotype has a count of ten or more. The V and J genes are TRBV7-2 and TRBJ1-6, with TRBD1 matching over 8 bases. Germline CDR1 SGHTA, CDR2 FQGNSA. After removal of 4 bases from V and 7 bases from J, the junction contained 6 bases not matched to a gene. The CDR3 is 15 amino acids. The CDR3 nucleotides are TGTGCCAGCAGCTCTGGGGACAGGTTCAATTCACCCCTCCACTTT. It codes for CASSSGDRFNSPLHF.

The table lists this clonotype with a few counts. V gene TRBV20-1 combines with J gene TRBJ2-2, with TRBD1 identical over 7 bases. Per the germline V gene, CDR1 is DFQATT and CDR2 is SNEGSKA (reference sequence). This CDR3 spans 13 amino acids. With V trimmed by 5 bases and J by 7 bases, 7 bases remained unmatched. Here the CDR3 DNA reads TGCAGTGCTGACAGACAGGGTAACGGGGAGCTGTTTTTT. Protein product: CSADRQGNGELFF.